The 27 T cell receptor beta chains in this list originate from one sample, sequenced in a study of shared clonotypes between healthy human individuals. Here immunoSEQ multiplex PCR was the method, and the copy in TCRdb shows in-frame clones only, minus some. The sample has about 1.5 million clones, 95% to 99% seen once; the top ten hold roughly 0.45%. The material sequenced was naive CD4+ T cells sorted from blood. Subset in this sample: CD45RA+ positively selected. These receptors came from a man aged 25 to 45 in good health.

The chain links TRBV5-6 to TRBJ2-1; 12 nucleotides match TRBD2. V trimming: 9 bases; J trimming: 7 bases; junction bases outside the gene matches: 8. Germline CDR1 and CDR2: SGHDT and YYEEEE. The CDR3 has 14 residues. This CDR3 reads CATSLAGGPNEQFF. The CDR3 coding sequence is TGTGCCACCTCCCTAGCGGGAGGGCCGAATGAGCAGTTCTTC.

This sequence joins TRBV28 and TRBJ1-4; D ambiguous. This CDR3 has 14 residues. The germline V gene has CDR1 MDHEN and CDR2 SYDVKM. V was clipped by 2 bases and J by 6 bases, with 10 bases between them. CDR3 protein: CASSLLGGDEKLFF. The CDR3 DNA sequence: TGTGCCAGCAGTTTACTTGGAGGAGATGAAAAACTGTTTTTT.

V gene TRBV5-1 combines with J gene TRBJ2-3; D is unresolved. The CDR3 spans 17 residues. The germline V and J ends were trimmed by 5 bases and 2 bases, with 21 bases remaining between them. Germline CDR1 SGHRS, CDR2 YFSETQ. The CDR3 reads CASSVGLPNSNTDTQYF. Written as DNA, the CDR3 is TGCGCCAGCAGTGTAGGATTACCCAACTCTAACACAGATACGCAGTATTTT.

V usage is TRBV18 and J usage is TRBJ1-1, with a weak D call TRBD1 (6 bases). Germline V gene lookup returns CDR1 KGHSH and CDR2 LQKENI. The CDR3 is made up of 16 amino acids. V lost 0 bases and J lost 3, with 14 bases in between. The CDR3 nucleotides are TGTGCCAGCTCACCACCGGTCGCGGGGGCACACACTGAAGCTTTCTTT. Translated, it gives CASSPPVAGAHTEAFF.

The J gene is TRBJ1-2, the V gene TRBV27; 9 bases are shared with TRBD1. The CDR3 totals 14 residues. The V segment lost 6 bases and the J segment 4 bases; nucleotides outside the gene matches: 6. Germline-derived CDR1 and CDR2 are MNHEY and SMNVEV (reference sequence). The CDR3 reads CASSKRQGGYGYTF. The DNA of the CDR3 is TGTGCCAGCAGCAAGAGACAGGGGGGCTATGGCTACACCTTC.

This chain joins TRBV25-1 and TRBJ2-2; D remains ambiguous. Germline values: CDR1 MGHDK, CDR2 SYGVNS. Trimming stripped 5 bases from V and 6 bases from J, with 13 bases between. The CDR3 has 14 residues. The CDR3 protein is CASSRPGKAGELFF. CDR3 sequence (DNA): TGTGCCAGCAGTCGCCCAGGAAAGGCCGGGGAGCTGTTTTTT.

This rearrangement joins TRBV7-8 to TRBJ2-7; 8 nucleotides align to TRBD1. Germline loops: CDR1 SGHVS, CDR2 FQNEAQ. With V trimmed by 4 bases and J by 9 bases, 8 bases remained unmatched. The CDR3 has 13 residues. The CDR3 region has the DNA TGTGCCAGCAGCTCGGATCTTACAGGGGGGCAGTACTTC. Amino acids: CASSSDLTGGQYF.

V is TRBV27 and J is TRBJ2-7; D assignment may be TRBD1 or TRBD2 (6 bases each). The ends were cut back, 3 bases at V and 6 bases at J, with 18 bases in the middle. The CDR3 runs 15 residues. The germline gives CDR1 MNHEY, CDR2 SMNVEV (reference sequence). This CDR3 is CASSFIVRGGLEQYF. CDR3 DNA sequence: TGTGCCAGCAGTTTTATCGTACGAGGGGGACTCGAGCAGTACTTC.

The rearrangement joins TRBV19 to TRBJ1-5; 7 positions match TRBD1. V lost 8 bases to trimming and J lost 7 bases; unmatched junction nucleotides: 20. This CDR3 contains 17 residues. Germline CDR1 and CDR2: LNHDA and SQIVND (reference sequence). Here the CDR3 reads CASRNPGLTGHWQPQHF. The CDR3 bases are TGTGCCAGTCGAAATCCAGGTCTGACAGGGCACTGGCAGCCCCAGCATTTT.

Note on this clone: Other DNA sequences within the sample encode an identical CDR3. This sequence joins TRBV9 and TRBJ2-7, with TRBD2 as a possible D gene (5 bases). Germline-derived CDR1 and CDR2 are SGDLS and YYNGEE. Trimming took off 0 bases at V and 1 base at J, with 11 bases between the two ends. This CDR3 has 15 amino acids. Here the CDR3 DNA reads TGTGCCAGCAGCGTAGGTGGGAGTCTGTCCTACGAGCAGTACTTC. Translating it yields CASSVGGSLSYEQYF. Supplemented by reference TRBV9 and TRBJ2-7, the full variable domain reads DSGVTQTPKHLITATGQRVTLRCSPRSGDLSVYWYQQSLDQGLQFLIQYYNGEERAKGNILERFSAQQFPDLHSELNLSSLELGDSALYFCASSVGGSLSYEQYFGPGTRLTVT.

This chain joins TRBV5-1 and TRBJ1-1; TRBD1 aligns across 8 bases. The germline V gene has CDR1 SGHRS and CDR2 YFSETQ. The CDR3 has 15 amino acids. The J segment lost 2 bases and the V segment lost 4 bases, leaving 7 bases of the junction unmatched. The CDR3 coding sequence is TGCGCCAGCAGCCTACTGACAGGGGTCAACACTGAAGCTTTCTTT. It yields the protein CASSLLTGVNTEAFF.

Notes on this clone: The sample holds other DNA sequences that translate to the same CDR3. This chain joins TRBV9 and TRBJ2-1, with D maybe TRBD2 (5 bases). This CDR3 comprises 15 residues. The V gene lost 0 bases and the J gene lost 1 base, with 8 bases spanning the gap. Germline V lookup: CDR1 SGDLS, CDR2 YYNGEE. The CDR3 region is CASSVAAASYNEQFF. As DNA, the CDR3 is TGTGCCAGCAGCGTAGCAGCGGCGTCCTACAATGAGCAGTTCTTC.

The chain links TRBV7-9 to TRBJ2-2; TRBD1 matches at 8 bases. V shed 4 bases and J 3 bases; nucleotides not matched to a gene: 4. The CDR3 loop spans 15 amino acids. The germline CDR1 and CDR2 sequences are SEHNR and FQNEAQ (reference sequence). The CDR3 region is CASSYETGDTGELFF. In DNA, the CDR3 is TGTGCCAGCAGCTATGAGACAGGGGACACCGGGGAGCTGTTTTTT. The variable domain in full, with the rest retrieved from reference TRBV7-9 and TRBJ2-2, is DTGVSQNPRHKITKRGQNVTFRCDPISEHNRLYWYRQTLGQGPEFLTYFQNEAQLEKSRLLSDRFSAERPKGSFSTLEIQRTEQGDSAMYLCASSYETGDTGELFFGEGSRLTVL.

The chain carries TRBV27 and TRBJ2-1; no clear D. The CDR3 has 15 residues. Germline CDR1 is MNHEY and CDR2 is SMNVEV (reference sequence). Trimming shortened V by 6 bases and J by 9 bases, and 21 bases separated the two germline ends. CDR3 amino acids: CASSRLAILATEQFF. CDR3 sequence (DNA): TGTGCCAGCAGCCGATTAGCAATATTAGCAACTGAGCAGTTCTTC.

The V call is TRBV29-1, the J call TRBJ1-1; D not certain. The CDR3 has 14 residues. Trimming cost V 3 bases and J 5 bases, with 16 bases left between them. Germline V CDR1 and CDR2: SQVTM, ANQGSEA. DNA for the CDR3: TGCAGCGTTGAGGTCCTGGCAAAAGGGACTGAAGCTTTCTTT. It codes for CSVEVLAKGTEAFF.

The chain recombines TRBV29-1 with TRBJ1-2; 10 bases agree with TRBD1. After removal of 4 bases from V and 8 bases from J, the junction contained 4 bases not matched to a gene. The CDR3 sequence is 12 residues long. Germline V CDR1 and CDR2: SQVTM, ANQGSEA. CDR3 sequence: CSVGTGGGGYTF. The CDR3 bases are TGCAGCGTTGGGACAGGGGGTGGCGGCTACACCTTC.

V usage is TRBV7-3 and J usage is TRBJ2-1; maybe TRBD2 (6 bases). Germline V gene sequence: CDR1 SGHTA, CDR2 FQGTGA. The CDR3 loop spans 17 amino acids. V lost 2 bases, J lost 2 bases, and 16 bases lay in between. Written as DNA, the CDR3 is TGTGCCAGCAGCTTATCCTGGGGGGTATCTCCCTACAATGAGCAGTTCTTC. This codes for CASSLSWGVSPYNEQFF.

Here the CDR3 reads CASSSGLARGELFF. The CDR3 DNA follows: TGTGCCAGCAGCTCCGGACTAGCCAGGGGGGAGCTGTTTTTT. The chain has TRBV7-2 and TRBJ2-2; TRBD2 matches 8 bases. This CDR3 has 14 amino acids. Germline lookup yields CDR1 SGHTA and CDR2 FQGNSA. V lost 4 bases to trimming and J lost 8 bases; unmatched junction nucleotides: 6.

CDR3 nucleotides: TGCGCCAGCAGCCCCGGGACCCCCGCGGGTGAGCAGTTCTTC. This encodes CASSPGTPAGEQFF. This chain uses TRBV4-3 with TRBJ2-1; D is tentatively TRBD1 or TRBD2 (5 bases each). The germline CDR1 and CDR2 sequences are LGHNA and YSLEER. There are 14 residues in the CDR3. V was clipped by 4 bases and J by 9 bases, with 16 bases between them.

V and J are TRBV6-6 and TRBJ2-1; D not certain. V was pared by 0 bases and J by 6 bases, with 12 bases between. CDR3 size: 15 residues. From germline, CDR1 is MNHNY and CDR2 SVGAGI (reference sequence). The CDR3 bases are TGTGCCAGCAGTTACTCGGAACGAGCTCGCAATGAGCAGTTCTTC. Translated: CASSYSERARNEQFF.

CDR3 sequence reads: CASRGAPGSSGETQYF. CDR3 DNA: TGCGCCAGCAGGGGGGCCCCCGGGAGTAGTGGGGAGACCCAGTACTTC. The chain uses TRBV5-1 and TRBJ2-5, with D possibly called TRBD1 or TRBD2 (6 bases each). In germline, CDR1 is SGHRS, CDR2 YFSETQ. With 5 bases removed from V and 5 bases from J, the gap between germline ends came to 22 bases. The CDR3 contains 16 residues.

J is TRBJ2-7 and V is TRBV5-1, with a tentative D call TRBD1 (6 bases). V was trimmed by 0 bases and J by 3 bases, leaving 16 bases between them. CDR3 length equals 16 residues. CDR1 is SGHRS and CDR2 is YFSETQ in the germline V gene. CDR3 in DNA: TGCGCCAGCAGCTTGGCCCCGGAGCCGGGACACTACGAGCAGTACTTC. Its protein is CASSLAPEPGHYEQYF.

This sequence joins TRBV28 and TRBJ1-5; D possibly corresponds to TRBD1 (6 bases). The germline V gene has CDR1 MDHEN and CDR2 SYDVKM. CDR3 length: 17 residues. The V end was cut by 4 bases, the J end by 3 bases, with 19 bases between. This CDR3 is CASSSGGRGSYNQPQHF. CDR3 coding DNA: TGTGCCAGCAGTTCGGGGGGCCGCGGGTCCTACAATCAGCCCCAGCATTTT.

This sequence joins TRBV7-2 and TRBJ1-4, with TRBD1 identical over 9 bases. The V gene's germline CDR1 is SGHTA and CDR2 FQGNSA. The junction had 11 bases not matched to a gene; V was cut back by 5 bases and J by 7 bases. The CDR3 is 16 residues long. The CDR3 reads CASSLQGALLGEKLFF. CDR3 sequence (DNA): TGTGCCAGCAGCCTACAGGGGGCGCTACTTGGTGAAAAACTGTTTTTT.

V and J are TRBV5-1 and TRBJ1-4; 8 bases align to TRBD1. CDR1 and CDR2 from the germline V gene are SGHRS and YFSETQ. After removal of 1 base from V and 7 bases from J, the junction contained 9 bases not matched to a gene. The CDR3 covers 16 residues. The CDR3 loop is CASSLTGTGSSEKLFF. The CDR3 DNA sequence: TGCGCCAGCAGCTTGACAGGGACAGGCTCAAGTGAAAAACTGTTTTTT.

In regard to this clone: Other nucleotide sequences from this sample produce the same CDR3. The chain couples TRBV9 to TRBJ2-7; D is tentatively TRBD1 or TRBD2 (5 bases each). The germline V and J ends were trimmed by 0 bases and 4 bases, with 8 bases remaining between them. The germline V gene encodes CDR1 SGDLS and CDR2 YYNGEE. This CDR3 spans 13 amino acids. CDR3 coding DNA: TGTGCCAGCAGCGTAGGGGGGAGTTACGAGCAGTACTTC. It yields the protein CASSVGGSYEQYF.

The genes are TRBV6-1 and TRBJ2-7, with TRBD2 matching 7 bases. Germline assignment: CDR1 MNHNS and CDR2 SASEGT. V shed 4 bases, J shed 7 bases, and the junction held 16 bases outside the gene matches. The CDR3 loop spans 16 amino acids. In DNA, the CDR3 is TGTGCCAGCAGTGGAGACTACGGGACTACCGACCGGGAGCAGTACTTC. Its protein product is CASSGDYGTTDREQYF.